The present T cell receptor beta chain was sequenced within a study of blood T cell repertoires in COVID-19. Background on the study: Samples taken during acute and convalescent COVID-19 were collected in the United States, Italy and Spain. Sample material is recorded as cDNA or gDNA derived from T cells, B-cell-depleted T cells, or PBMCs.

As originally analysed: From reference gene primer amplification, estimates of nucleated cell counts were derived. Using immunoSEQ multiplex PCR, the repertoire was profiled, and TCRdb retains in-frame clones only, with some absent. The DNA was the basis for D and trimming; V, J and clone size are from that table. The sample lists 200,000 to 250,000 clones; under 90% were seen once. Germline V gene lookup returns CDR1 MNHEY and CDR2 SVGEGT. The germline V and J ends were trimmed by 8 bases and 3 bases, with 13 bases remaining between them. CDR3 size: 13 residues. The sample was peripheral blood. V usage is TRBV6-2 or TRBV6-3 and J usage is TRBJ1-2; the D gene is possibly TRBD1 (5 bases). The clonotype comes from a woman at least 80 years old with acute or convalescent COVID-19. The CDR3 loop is CASGLWGDYGYTF. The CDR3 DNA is TGTGCCAGCGGCCTGTGGGGGGACTATGGCTACACCTTC.